The rows below give T cell receptor beta chains drawn from one sample of a study of blood T cell repertoires in COVID-19. Assay used: immunoSEQ multiplex PCR; TCRdb lists only in-frame clones, some missing. The data show around 230,000 clones, 75% to 90% seen once. Specimen: peripheral blood. The receptors were gathered from a man between 40 and 49 years old with acute or convalescent COVID-19. CDR3s include the opening cysteine and the closing phenylalanine or tryptophan. D genes are given only for firm matches. Size is omitted from some rows. Given values are once, few, many or a class for expanded clones.

d_gene,v_gene,j_gene,abundance,CDR3aa,CDR3nt
TRBD1,TRBV3-1/TRBV3-2,TRBJ1-2,NA,CASSALGTGTGGSWGGYTF,TGTGCCAGCAGCGCTCTGGGGACCGGGACAGGTGGCTCCTGGGGAGGCTACACCTTC
TRBD1,TRBV7-6,TRBJ1-5,NA,CASSAPGQNQPQHF,TGTGCCAGCAGCGCGCCGGGACAGAATCAGCCCCAGCATTTT
NA,TRBV21-1,TRBJ2-1,NA,CASTQVRRTGGCNEQFF,TGTGCCAGCACCCAAGTAAGAAGGACAGGGGGCTGCAATGAGCAGTTCTTC
NA,TRBV7-9,TRBJ1-1,NA,CASSSRDKGMEAFF,TGTGCCAGCAGCTCCCGGGACAAGGGGATGGAAGCTTTCTTT
TRBD2,TRBV11-2,TRBJ2-7,NA,CASSLGLAGYEQYF,TGTGCCAGCAGCTTAGGACTAGCGGGCTACGAGCAGTACTTC
TRBD1,TRBV2,TRBJ1-5,NA,CAIRPPGGNQPQHF,TGTGCCATCCGCCCACCAGGGGGGAATCAGCCCCAGCATTTT
NA,TRBV6-6,TRBJ1-2,NA,CASSSTENYGYTF,TGTGCCAGCAGTTCTACTGAGAACTATGGCTACACCTTC
TRBD2,TRBV11-3,TRBJ2-3,NA,CASSSSGRATDTQYF,TGTGCCAGCAGCTCTAGCGGGAGGGCCACAGATACGCAGTATTTT
NA,TRBV5-1,TRBJ1-4,NA,CASSLGIQGSGEKLFF,TGCGCCAGCAGCTTGGGGATTCAGGGGTCGGGGGAAAAACTGTTTTTT
NA,TRBV7-9,TRBJ2-7,few,CASSSGATNSYEQYF,TGTGCCAGCAGCTCGGGAGCAACAAACTCCTACGAGCAGTACTTC
NA,TRBV4-1,TRBJ2-2,NA,CASSQEEAGELFF,TGCGCCAGCAGCCAAGAGGAGGCCGGGGAGCTGTTTTTT
TRBD2,TRBV7-3,TRBJ2-1,NA,CASSLSRLAGVQFF,TGTGCCAGCAGCTTAAGCCGACTAGCGGGAGTTCAGTTCTTC
NA,TRBV13,TRBJ2-1,NA,CASSSSGEALLVRDEQFF,TGTGCCAGCAGCTCATCCGGCGAGGCCCTCCTAGTACGCGATGAGCAGTTCTTC
TRBD2,TRBV5-1,TRBJ2-5,once,CASSLAAAGGITETQYF,TGCGCCAGCAGCTTGGCCGCAGCGGGAGGTATCACTGAGACCCAGTACTTC
TRBD1,TRBV27,TRBJ2-7,many,CASSFRDRLYEQYF,TGTGCCAGCAGTTTCCGGGACAGGCTCTACGAGCAGTACTTC
NA,TRBV3-1/TRBV3-2,TRBJ1-1,many,CASSRYTGWDTEAFF,TGTGCCAGCAGCCGGTATACAGGGTGGGACACTGAAGCTTTCTTT
NA,TRBV3-1/TRBV3-2,TRBJ2-5,NA,CASSQDLATQETQYF,TGTGCCAGCAGCCAAGATTTGGCCACCCAAGAGACCCAGTACTTC
NA,TRBV19,TRBJ1-1,NA,CASRSGGGTEAFF,TGTGCCAGTAGGTCCGGGGGGGGTACTGAAGCTTTCTTT
TRBD1,TRBV7-9,TRBJ2-7,NA,CASSHLVGQGSYEQYF,TGTGCCAGCAGTCACCTAGTCGGACAGGGATCCTACGAGCAGTACTTC
TRBD1,TRBV3-1/TRBV3-2,TRBJ1-3,few,CASSQGTAGNTIYF,TGTGCCAGCAGCCAGGGGACAGCTGGAAACACCATATATTTT
TRBD1,TRBV19,TRBJ1-1,NA,CASSVEGGNTEAFF,TGTGCCAGTTCGGTGGAAGGGGGCAACACTGAAGCTTTCTTT
TRBD1,TRBV7-9,TRBJ2-7,NA,CASSLVVGQGPNEQYF,TGTGCCAGCAGCTTAGTGGTGGGACAGGGCCCAAACGAGCAGTACTTC
TRBD1,TRBV6-1,TRBJ1-1,NA,CASSAPPGQGSPEAFF,TGTGCCAGCAGTGCGCCTCCGGGACAGGGTTCCCCTGAAGCTTTCTTT
NA,TRBV10-3,TRBJ2-1,few,CAIRDLHNEQFF,TGTGCCATCAGGGACTTACACAATGAGCAGTTCTTC
NA,TRBV19,TRBJ1-5,NA,CASAGTTNQPQHF,TGTGCCAGTGCAGGGACTACGAATCAGCCCCAGCATTTT
NA,TRBV29-1,TRBJ2-1,NA,CSVALTGRNEQFF,TGCAGCGTTGCCCTGACAGGGAGGAATGAGCAGTTCTTC
TRBD1,TRBV29-1,TRBJ2-2,NA,CSVARTGSTVAGELFF,TGCAGCGTCGCAAGGACAGGGTCAACTGTAGCCGGGGAGCTGTTTTTT